The rows below give T cell receptor beta chains drawn from one sample of a study of Graves' ophthalmopathy and Graves' hyperthyroidism. TCRdb ran MiXCR on the multiplex PCR reads and lists one entry per CDR3 protein. The sample holds 40,000 to 45,000 distinct CDR3 sequences, 52% seen once. The source material was peripheral blood. These receptors were taken from an adult man with Graves' ophthalmopathy. The CDR3 runs from the conserved cysteine through the conserved F or W. The order of the fields is clone size, J gene, CDR3 length, V gene, D gene, CDR3 DNA, CDR3 protein. The D gene is left open where the match is weak. Only some rows state a clone size, as once, few, many or a class for expanded clones.

>.|TRBJ2-4|15|TRBV3-1|TRBD2
TGTGCCAGCAGCCAAGATCTACTAGCGGAAAACATTCAGTACTTC
CASSQDLLAENIQYF
>.|TRBJ2-5|13|TRBV7-6|.
TGTGCCAGCAGCTCCCCGGATGTCGTGTCCCAGTACTTC
CASSSPDVVSQYF
>many|TRBJ2-1|12|TRBV4-2|.
TGTGCCAGCAGCCACTCATTGGGTGAGCAGTTCTTC
CASSHSLGEQFF
>medium-sized|TRBJ2-7|13|TRBV7-7|TRBD1
TGTGCTAGCAGCTCGGACAGGCCCTACGAGCAGTACTTC
CASSSDRPYEQYF
>many|TRBJ1-1|15|TRBV7-9|.
TGTGCCAGCAGCTCCCAGGGCTGGGGGAACACTGAAGCTTTCTTT
CASSSQGWGNTEAFF
>many|TRBJ2-5|15|TRBV29-1|TRBD2
TGCAGCGTCGCGCGGGGGGGACTAGGAGCGGGGACCCAGTACTTC
CSVARGGLGAGTQYF
>.|TRBJ2-6|12|TRBV20-1|.
TGCAGTGCTAGGACAGGGGCCAACGTCCTGACTTTC
CSARTGANVLTF
>.|TRBJ2-6|16|TRBV20-1|TRBD1
TGCAGTGCTAGAGAGGGACAGGGCTGGGGGGCCAACGTCCTGACTTTC
CSAREGQGWGANVLTF
>.|TRBJ2-1|12|TRBV4-1|TRBD1
TGCGCCAGCAGCCAAGATCTAACAGGGGGAGTCTTC
CASSQDLTGGVF
>.|TRBJ2-3|17|TRBV20-1|TRBD2
TGCAGTGCCCGGGGACTAGCGGGGCGGGCTCCTTTAGATACGCAGTATTTT
CSARGLAGRAPLDTQYF
>many|TRBJ2-2|16|TRBV10-3|TRBD2
TGTGCCATCAGCAAAGCCCTAGCGGGGAACACCGGGGAGCTGTTTTTT
CAISKALAGNTGELFF
>medium-sized|TRBJ1-5|12|TRBV20-1|.
TGCAGTTTGGCAGGGCCCAATCAGCCCCAGCATTTT
CSLAGPNQPQHF
>medium-sized|TRBJ1-2|15|TRBV2|TRBD1
TGTGCCAGCAGTTCAACGGGACAGGGGGTGTATGGCTACACCTTC
CASSSTGQGVYGYTF
>.|TRBJ2-7|13|TRBV20-1|.
TGCAGTGCTCCACGGGACCGCTTCAACGAGCAGTACTTC
CSAPRDRFNEQYF
>few|TRBJ2-1|15|TRBV6-5|TRBD2
TGTGCCAGCAGTTACGAGCGGGGGGTCTACAATGAGCAGTTCTTC
CASSYERGVYNEQFF
>many|TRBJ2-2|16|TRBV6-4|.
TGTGCCAGCAGTTCTAGATATGTGGGAATTACCGGGGAGCTGTTTTTT
CASSSRYVGITGELFF
>many|TRBJ2-2|14|TRBV5-1|TRBD1
TGCGCCAGCAGCTTCGAGGGGGCCGGCGGGGAGCTGTTTTTT
CASSFEGAGGELFF
>.|TRBJ2-2|17|TRBV19|.
TGTGCCAGTAGACGTACAGCAGGCTCCTGGAACACCGGGGAGCTGTTTTTT
CASRRTAGSWNTGELFF
>medium-sized|TRBJ2-3|14|TRBV15|TRBD1
TGTGCCACCAGCAGCAGACAGGGTGGGGATACGCAGTATTTT
CATSSRQGGDTQYF
>many|TRBJ2-5|15|TRBV15|TRBD1
TGTGCCACCAGCACTCGGGGGACAGGGCAAGAGACCCAGTACTTC
CATSTRGTGQETQYF